These 20 T cell receptor beta chains share one sample of origin, sequenced in a study of blood T cell repertoires in COVID-19. Generated by immunoSEQ multiplex PCR, the TCRdb table keeps only in-frame clones and is missing some. The profile shows roughly 40,000 clones, 70% to 85% of them singletons. Sequencing was carried out using peripheral blood. The receptors were sampled from a human donor with acute or convalescent COVID-19. The donor label of this sample is uncertain.

V and J are TRBV14 and TRBJ1-1; D is undetermined. The CDR3 contains 15 residues. V dropped 0 bases and J dropped 8 bases, with 16 bases sitting between them. Germline CDR1 is SGHDN and CDR2 is FVKESK. The CDR3 DNA follows: TGTGCCAGCAGCCAAGATTCAGTGGTTTACAAGGAAGCTTTCTTT. This codes for CASSQDSVVYKEAFF.

The genes are TRBV6-2 or TRBV6-3 and TRBJ1-5; D not certain. V was pared by 5 bases and J by 2 bases, with 10 bases between. This CDR3 is built from 14 residues. Germline CDR1 MNHEY, CDR2 SVGEGT. CDR3: CASSRSGGNQPQHF. CDR3 DNA sequence: TGTGCCAGCAGTAGGTCGGGTGGCAATCAGCCCCAGCATTTT.

V is TRBV19 and J is TRBJ2-4; 12 nucleotides match TRBD2. The CDR3 sequence is 18 residues long. V lost 4 bases and J lost 4; bases outside the gene matches: 11. Looked up from germline, CDR1 is LNHDA and CDR2 is SQIVND (reference sequence). The CDR3: CASSTPHELAGGKNIQYF. CDR3 coding DNA: TGTGCCAGTAGTACACCCCATGAGCTAGCGGGAGGGAAAAACATTCAGTACTTC.

V usage is TRBV7-3 and J usage is TRBJ2-2; TRBD2 aligns across 9 bases. V was clipped by 2 bases and J by 3 bases; unmatched bases: 7. The CDR3 is 17 residues long. The germline V gene encodes CDR1 SGHTA and CDR2 FQGTGA. CDR3 sequence reads: CASSLLGLAGHTGELFF. CDR3 nucleotides: TGTGCCAGCAGCTTATTGGGGCTAGCGGGACACACCGGGGAGCTGTTTTTT.

This clone was recorded once. This rearrangement joins TRBV23-1 to TRBJ1-1; no clear D gene. TRBV23-1 is labeled an ORF, and its function is uncertain. The CDR3 contains 16 residues. Trimming removed 1 base from V and 3 bases from J, with 15 bases in between. The CDR3 here is CASSQLEWRDDTEAFF. CDR3 nucleotides: TGCGCCAGCAGTCAATTGGAGTGGCGAGATGACACTGAAGCTTTCTTT.

The chain couples TRBV7-8 to TRBJ2-5; 10 bases match TRBD2. The germline CDR1 and CDR2 sequences are SGHVS and FQNEAQ. The junction had 3 bases not matched to a gene; V was cut back by 2 bases and J by 0 bases. The CDR3 has 16 amino acids. The chain's CDR3 is CASSLRGLAYQETQYF. The CDR3 coding sequence is TGTGCCAGCAGCTTACGGGGACTAGCGTACCAAGAGACCCAGTACTTC.

The J gene is TRBJ1-1, the V gene TRBV9; 9 nucleotides line up with TRBD1. Germline-derived CDR1 and CDR2 are SGDLS and YYNGEE. The ends lost 8 bases at V and 1 base at J; junction bases unmatched: 3. The length of the CDR3 is 13 residues. As DNA, the CDR3 is TGTGCCAGACAGGGGGCCGCGAACACTGAAGCTTTCTTT. Its protein product is CARQGAANTEAFF. Full variable domain (remainder filled in from reference TRBV9 and TRBJ1-1): DSGVTQTPKHLITATGQRVTLRCSPRSGDLSVYWYQQSLDQGLQFLIQYYNGEERAKGNILERFSAQQFPDLHSELNLSSLELGDSALYFCARQGAANTEAFFGQGTRLTVV.

J is TRBJ1-4 and V is TRBV7-9; 9 positions match TRBD1. Per the germline V gene, CDR1 is SEHNR and CDR2 is FQNEAQ (reference sequence). This CDR3 spans 15 amino acids. V was clipped by 1 base and J by 5 bases; unmatched bases: 2. The CDR3 loop reads CASSLGQGENEKLFF. The CDR3 DNA sequence: TGTGCCAGCAGCTTAGGACAGGGGGAGAATGAAAAACTGTTTTTT.

The CDR3 region has the DNA TGTGCCAGCAGTTCGTTGGGACAGGGTTACGAGCAGTACTTC. This translates into CASSSLGQGYEQYF. The V gene is TRBV27, the J gene TRBJ2-7, with 9 bases matching TRBD1. The CDR3 contains 14 residues. Germline loops: CDR1 MNHEY, CDR2 SMNVEV (reference sequence). J was trimmed by 4 bases and V by 4 bases; bases with no gene match: 5.

This chain joins TRBV18 and TRBJ1-5; no firm D call. V was cut by 2 bases and J by 6 bases, with 14 bases left in between. This CDR3 region has 15 residues. Germline lookup yields CDR1 KGHSH and CDR2 LQKENI. The CDR3 spells CASSPMYEKFQPQHF. The CDR3 DNA reads as TGTGCCAGCTCACCAATGTATGAGAAGTTTCAGCCCCAGCATTTT. Variable domain in full (rest from reference TRBV18 and TRBJ1-5): NAGVMQNPRHLVRRRGQEARLRCSPMKGHSHVYWYRQLPEEGLKFMVYLQKENIIDESGMPKERFSAEFPKEGPSILRIQQVVRGDSAAYFCASSPMYEKFQPQHFGDGTRLSIL.

V is TRBV5-1 and J is TRBJ2-7, with a weak D call TRBD1 (5 bases). The CDR3 totals 15 residues. Per germline, CDR1 SGHRS and CDR2 YFSETQ. V lost 1 base to trimming and J lost 4 bases, with 15 bases between them. CDR3 sequence (DNA): TGCGCCAGCAGCTTGACAGGCCAGAATATATACGAGCAGTACTTC. Protein: CASSLTGQNIYEQYF.

The rearrangement uses TRBV6-2 or TRBV6-3 and TRBJ1-5; TRBD1 matches at 8 bases. Looked up from germline, CDR1 is MNHEY and CDR2 is SVGEGT. CDR3 size: 15 residues. After removal of 2 bases from V and 6 bases from J, the junction contained 6 bases not matched to a gene. CDR3 DNA sequence: TGTGCCAGCAGTTACGCAGGGGGCGCGGGTCAGCCCCAGCATTTT. Its translation: CASSYAGGAGQPQHF.

This clone was observed a few times. This chain links TRBV4-3 with TRBJ1-1, with D possibly TRBD1 on 5 matching bases. CDR1 is LGHNA, CDR2 YSLEER, per germline. Trimming pared 4 bases from V and 0 bases from J, leaving 12 bases between. This CDR3 region has 15 residues. This chain's CDR3 is CASSRRAVVNTEAFF. The DNA of the CDR3 is TGCGCCAGCAGCCGCAGGGCGGTTGTGAACACTGAAGCTTTCTTT.

The chain uses TRBV4-1 and TRBJ2-5; 8 bases align to TRBD2. CDR3 length: 16 amino acids. Looked up from germline, CDR1 is MGHRA and CDR2 is YSYEKL. Trimming took 0 bases from V and 3 from J; bases not matched to a gene: 6. The CDR3 protein is CASSQEMTSVEETQYF. The CDR3 DNA reads TGCGCCAGCAGCCAAGAAATGACTAGCGTAGAAGAGACCCAGTACTTC.

The gene calls are TRBV2 and TRBJ1-5; weak D call: TRBD1 (6 bases). The CDR3 loop spans 13 amino acids. Germline V gene data show CDR1 as SNHLY and CDR2 as FYNNEI. V lost 8 bases and J 4 bases, leaving 12 bases between the germline ends. CDR3 protein: CASDPGTNQPQHF. As DNA, the CDR3 is TGTGCCAGCGATCCGGGGACAAATCAGCCCCAGCATTTT.

This chain links TRBV19 with TRBJ2-7, with D perhaps matching TRBD1 (5 bases). This CDR3 region has 13 residues. V lost 5 bases and J 2 bases, leaving 10 bases between the germline ends. The germline V gene has CDR1 LNHDA and CDR2 SQIVND (reference sequence). CDR3 sequence reads: CASSFDSPYEQYF. CDR3 nucleotides: TGTGCCAGTAGTTTCGACAGTCCCTACGAGCAGTACTTC.

This clone was counted once. The V and J genes are TRBV28 and TRBJ2-3; perhaps TRBD1 as D (6 bases). The germline V gene has CDR1 MDHEN and CDR2 SYDVKM. The CDR3 runs 15 residues. V lost 3 bases to trimming and J lost 1 base, with 11 bases between them. CDR3 nucleotide sequence: TGTGCCAGCAGTTTCTTGGCAGGGGGCACAGATACGCAGTATTTT. Translated, it gives CASSFLAGGTDTQYF.

The chain couples TRBV3-1 (or the pseudogene TRBV3-2) to TRBJ2-1; 10 bases agree with TRBD2. Germline CDR1 reads LGHDT; CDR2 reads YNNKEL (reference sequence). The CDR3 has 18 amino acids. Trimming removed 4 bases from V and 3 bases from J; junction bases left unmatched: 12. CDR3 nucleotide sequence: TGTGCCAGCAGCCCCTCTAGCGGGAGAATGCGCCTCTACAATGAGCAGTTCTTC. Residues: CASSPSSGRMRLYNEQFF.

CDR3 sequence: CASSLARYEQYF. CDR3 nucleotides: TGTGCCAGCAGCTTAGCGAGATACGAGCAGTACTTC. This chain connects TRBV7-8 to TRBJ2-7, with unresolved D. Germline V gives CDR1 SGHVS, CDR2 FQNEAQ. V lost 0 bases and J lost 4, with 4 bases in between. The CDR3 length is 12 residues.

The chain employs TRBV2 and TRBJ1-3, with a weak D call TRBD1 (6 bases). CDR1 is SNHLY, CDR2 FYNNEI, per germline. Trimming removed 5 bases from V and 4 bases from J, with 12 bases in between. The CDR3 covers 14 residues. CDR3 loop: CASSYQGSGNTIYF. CDR3 nucleotide sequence: TGTGCCAGCAGTTATCAGGGGAGCGGAAACACCATATATTTT.